The clone carrying this T cell receptor (beta chain) was seen a handful of times. This entry comes from a study of CD8 T cells in ankylosing spondylitis. TCRdb ran MiXCR on the 5' RACE reads and lists one entry per CDR3 protein. The sample holds about 220,000 distinct CDR3 sequences, more than 9% seen once. The germline V and J ends were trimmed by 0 bases and 7 bases, with 10 bases remaining between them. The CDR3 totals 13 residues. The germline gives CDR1 GTSNPN, CDR2 SVGIG (reference sequence). The source material was blood, either unsorted or a sorted T cell fraction (not recorded which). This sequence originates from a male donor with ankylosing spondylitis or in good health (not recorded which). The rearrangement links TRBV30 to TRBJ1-5, with no clear D. CDR3: CAWSVAGGQPQHF. The CDR3 DNA is TGTGCCTGGAGTGTGGCCGGAGGCCAGCCCCAGCATTTT. The whole variable domain, filled in from reference TRBV30 and TRBJ1-5, reads SQTIHQWPATLVQPVGSPLSLECTVEGTSNPNLYWYRQAAGRGLQLLFYSVGIGQISSEVPQNLSASRPQDRQFILSSKKLLLSDSGFYLCAWSVAGGQPQHFGDGTRLSIL.